This TCR beta chain was found in a study of shared clonotypes between healthy human individuals. Overall study: Serving as donors were two women and a few men, whose ages spanned 18 to 49. The study, taken as a whole, reports: Relative to memory subsets, naive subsets generally showed larger estimated richness. Having only a few donors restricted how much genetic and exposure-history diversity was captured.

The assay was immunoSEQ multiplex PCR, and TCRdb's table has in-frame clones only and misses some. The sample contains 950,000 to 1,100,000 clones, 75% of which appear only once. This CDR3 has 15 residues. V was clipped by 4 bases and J by 6 bases, with 16 bases between them. The germline V gene encodes CDR1 SEHNR and CDR2 FQNEAQ (reference sequence). For this clone: The antigen remains undetermined.

Sequencing input: memory CD4+ T cells sorted from blood. As for subset: CD45RA-negative fraction. The source of this sequence is a man in his late teens or twenties in good health. The chain has TRBV7-9 and TRBJ2-1, with D perhaps matching TRBD1 (6 bases). The CDR3 nucleotides are TGTGCCAGCAGCTCTCAGGGGTCTTACGGCAATGAGCAGTTCTTC. It specifies CASSSQGSYGNEQFF.